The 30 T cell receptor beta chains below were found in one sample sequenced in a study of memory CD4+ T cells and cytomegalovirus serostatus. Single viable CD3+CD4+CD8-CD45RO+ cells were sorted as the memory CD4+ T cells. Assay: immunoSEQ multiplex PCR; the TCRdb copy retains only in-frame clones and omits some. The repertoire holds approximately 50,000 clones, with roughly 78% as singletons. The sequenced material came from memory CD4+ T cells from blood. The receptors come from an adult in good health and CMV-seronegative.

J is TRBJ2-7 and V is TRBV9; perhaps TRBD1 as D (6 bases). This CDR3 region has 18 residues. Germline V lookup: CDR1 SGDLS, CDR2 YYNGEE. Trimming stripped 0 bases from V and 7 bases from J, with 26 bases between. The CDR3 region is CASSVGLGYGQRMREQYF. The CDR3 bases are TGTGCCAGCAGCGTAGGTCTAGGGTATGGACAGCGCATGAGAGAGCAGTACTTC.

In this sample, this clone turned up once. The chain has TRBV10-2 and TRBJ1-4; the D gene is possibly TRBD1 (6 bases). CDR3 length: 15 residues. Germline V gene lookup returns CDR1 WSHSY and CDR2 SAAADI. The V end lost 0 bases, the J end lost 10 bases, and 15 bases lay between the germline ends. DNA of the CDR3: TGCGCCAGCAGTGAGTCGGCACAGGGTGGGGGAAAACTGTTTTTT. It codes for CASSESAQGGGKLFF.

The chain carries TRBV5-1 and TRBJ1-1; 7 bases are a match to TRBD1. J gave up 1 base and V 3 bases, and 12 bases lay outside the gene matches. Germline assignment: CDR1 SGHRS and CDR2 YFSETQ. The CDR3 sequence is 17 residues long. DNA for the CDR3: TGCGCCAGCAGCTGGGGACAGACCATCCGTTCGAACACTGAAGCTTTCTTT. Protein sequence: CASSWGQTIRSNTEAFF.

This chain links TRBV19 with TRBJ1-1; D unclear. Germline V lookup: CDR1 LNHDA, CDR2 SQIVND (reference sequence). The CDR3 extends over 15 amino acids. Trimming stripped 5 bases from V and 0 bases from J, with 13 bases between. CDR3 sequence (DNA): TGTGCCAGTAGTGTCCGGGCTTTCATGAACACTGAAGCTTTCTTT. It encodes CASSVRAFMNTEAFF.

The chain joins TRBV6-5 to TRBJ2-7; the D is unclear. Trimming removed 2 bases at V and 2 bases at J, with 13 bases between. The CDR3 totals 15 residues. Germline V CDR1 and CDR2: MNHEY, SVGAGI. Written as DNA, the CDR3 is TGTGCCAGCAGTTACGAACTCGGCAGCCCCTACGAGCAGTACTTC. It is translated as CASSYELGSPYEQYF.

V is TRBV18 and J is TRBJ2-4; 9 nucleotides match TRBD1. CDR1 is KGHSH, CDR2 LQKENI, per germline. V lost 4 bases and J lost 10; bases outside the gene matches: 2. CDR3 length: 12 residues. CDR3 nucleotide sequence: TGTGCCAGCTCACAAGACAGGGGGATTCAGTACTTC. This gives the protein CASSQDRGIQYF.

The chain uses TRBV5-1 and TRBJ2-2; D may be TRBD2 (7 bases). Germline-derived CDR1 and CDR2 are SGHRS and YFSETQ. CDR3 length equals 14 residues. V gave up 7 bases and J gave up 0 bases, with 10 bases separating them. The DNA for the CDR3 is TGCGCCAGCCAGCGGGACACGAACACCGGGGAGCTGTTTTTT. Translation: CASQRDTNTGELFF.

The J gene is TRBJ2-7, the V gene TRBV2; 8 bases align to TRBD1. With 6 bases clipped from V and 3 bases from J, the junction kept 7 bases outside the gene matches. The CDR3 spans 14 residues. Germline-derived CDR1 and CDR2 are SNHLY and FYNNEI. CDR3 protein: CASSQGALDYEQYF. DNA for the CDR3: TGTGCCAGCAGCCAGGGGGCTTTAGACTACGAGCAGTACTTC.

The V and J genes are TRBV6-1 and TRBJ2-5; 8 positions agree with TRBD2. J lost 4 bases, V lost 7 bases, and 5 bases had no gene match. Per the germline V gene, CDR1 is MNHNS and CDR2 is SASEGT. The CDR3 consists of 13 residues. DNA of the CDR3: TGTGCCAGCACAGCGGGAGCTGGAGAGACCCAGTACTTC. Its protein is CASTAGAGETQYF.

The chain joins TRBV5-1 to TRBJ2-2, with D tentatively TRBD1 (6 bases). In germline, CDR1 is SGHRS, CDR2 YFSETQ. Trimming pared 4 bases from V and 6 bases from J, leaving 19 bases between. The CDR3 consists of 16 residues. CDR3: CASSMAGVVDSGELFF. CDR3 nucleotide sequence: TGCGCCAGCAGCATGGCAGGGGTGGTAGATTCCGGGGAGCTGTTTTTT.

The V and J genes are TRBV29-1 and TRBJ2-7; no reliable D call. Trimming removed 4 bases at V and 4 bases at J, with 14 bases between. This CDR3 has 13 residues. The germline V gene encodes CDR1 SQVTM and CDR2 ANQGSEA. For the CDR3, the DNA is TGCAGCGTTGTGGGCGGCGTAAGATACGAGCAGTACTTC. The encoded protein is CSVVGGVRYEQYF.

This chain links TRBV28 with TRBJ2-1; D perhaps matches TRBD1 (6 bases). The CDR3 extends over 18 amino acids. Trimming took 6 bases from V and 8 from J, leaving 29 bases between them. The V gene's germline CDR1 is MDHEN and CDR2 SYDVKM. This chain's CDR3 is CASSPFLGARELGHEQFF. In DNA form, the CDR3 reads TGTGCCAGCAGCCCATTCCTGGGGGCCAGGGAATTAGGACATGAGCAGTTCTTC.

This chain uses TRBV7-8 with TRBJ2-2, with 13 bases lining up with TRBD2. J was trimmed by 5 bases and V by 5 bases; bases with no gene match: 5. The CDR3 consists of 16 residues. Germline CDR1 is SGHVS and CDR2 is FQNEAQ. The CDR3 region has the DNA TGTGCCAGCAGCAAGACTAGCGGGAGGTTAACCGGGGAGCTGTTTTTT. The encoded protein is CASSKTSGRLTGELFF.

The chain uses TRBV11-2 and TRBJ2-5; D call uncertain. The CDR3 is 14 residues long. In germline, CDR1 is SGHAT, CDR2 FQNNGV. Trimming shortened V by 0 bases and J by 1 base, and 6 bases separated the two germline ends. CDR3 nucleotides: TGTGCCAGCAGCTTAGAGTATAGCCAAGAGACCCAGTACTTC. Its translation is CASSLEYSQETQYF.

The CDR3 DNA sequence: TGTGCCAGCAGCCCCGGAGGGGGTTTGCTTCCTTGGGAGACCCAGTACTTC. Translated, it gives CASSPGGGLLPWETQYF. The gene calls are TRBV5-4 and TRBJ2-5; D may correspond to TRBD1 or TRBD2 (6 bases each). CDR3 length equals 17 residues. Germline V lookup: CDR1 SGHNT, CDR2 YYREEE (reference sequence). With 4 bases removed from V and 5 bases from J, the gap between germline ends came to 24 bases.

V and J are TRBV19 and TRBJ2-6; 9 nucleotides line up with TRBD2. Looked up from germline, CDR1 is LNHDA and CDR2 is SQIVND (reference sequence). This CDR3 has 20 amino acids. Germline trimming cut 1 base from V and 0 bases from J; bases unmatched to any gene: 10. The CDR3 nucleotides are TGTGCCAGTAGTATAGGGGGTAGCGGGAGAGGGTACTCTGGGGCCAACGTCCTGACTTTC. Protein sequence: CASSIGGSGRGYSGANVLTF. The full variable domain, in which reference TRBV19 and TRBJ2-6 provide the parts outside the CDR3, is DGGITQSPKYLFRKEGQNVTLSCEQNLNHDAMYWYRQDPGQGLRLIYYSQIVNDFQKGDIAEGYSVSREKKESFPLTVTSAQKNPTAFYLCASSIGGSGRGYSGANVLTFGAGSRLTVL.

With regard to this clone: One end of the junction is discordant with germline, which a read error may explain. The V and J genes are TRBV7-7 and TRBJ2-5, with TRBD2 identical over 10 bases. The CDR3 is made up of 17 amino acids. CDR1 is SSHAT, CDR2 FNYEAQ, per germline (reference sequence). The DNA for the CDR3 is TGTGCTAGCAGCTTAAGGCTAGCGGGGGCGAACCAAGAGACCCAGTACTTC. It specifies CASSLRLAGANQETQYF. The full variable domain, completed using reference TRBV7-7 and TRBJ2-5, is GAGVSQSPRYKVTKRGQDVTLRCDPISSHATLYWYQQALGQGPEFLTYFNYEAQPDKSGLPSDRFSAERPEGSISTLTIQRTEQRDSAMYRCASSLRLAGANQETQYFGPGTRLLVL.

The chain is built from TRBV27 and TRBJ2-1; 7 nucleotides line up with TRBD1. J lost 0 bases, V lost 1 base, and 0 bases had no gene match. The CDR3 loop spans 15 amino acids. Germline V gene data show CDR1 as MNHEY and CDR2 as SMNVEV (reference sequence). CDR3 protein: CASSLWDSSYNEQFF. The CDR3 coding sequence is TGTGCCAGCAGTTTATGGGACAGCTCCTACAATGAGCAGTTCTTC.

CDR3 amino acids: CASSRRGNTGELFF. CDR3 DNA sequence: TGTGCCAGCAGCCGACGGGGGAACACCGGGGAGCTGTTTTTT. The chain is built from TRBV9 and TRBJ2-2; D may be TRBD2 (5 bases). The germline V and J ends were trimmed by 4 bases and 1 base, with 8 bases remaining between them. Per the germline V gene, CDR1 is SGDLS and CDR2 is YYNGEE. The CDR3 spans 14 residues.

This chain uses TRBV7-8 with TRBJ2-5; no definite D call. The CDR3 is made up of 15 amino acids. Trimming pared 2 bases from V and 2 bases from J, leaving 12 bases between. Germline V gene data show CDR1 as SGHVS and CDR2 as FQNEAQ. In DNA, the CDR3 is TGTGCCAGCAGCTTACAGAATCGTCAGCAAGAGACCCAGTACTTC. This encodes CASSLQNRQQETQYF.

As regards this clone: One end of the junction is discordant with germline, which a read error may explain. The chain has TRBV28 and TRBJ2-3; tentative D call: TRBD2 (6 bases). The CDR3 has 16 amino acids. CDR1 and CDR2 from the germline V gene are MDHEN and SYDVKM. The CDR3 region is CASSLFGGGSTDPQYF. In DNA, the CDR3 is TGTGCCAGCAGTTTATTTGGGGGAGGAAGCACAGATCCGCAGTATTTT. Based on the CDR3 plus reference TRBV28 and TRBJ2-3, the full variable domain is DVKVTQSSRYLVKRTGEKVFLECVQDMDHENMFWYRQDPGLGLRLIYFSYDVKMKEKGDIPEGYSVSREKKERFSLILESASTNQTSMYLCASSLFGGGSTDPQYFGPGTRLTVL.

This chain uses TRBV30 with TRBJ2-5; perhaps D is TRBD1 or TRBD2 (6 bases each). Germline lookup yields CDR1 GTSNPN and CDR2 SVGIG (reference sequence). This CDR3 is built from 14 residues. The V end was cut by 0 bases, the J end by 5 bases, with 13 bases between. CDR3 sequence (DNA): TGTGCCTGGAGTGTACTGGGGGGCGGTGAGACCCAGTACTTC. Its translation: CAWSVLGGGETQYF.

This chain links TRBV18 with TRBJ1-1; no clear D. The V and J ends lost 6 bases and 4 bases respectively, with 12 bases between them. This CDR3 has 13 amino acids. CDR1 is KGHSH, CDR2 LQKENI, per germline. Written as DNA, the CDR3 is TGTGCCAGCTCGCGAGGCGAGGGCACTGAAGCTTTCTTT. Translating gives CASSRGEGTEAFF.

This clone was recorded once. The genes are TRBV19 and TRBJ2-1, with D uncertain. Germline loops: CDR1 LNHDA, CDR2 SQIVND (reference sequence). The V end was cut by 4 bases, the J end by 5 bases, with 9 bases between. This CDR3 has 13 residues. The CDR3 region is CASSKVANNEQFF. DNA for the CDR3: TGTGCCAGTAGTAAAGTCGCCAACAATGAGCAGTTCTTC.

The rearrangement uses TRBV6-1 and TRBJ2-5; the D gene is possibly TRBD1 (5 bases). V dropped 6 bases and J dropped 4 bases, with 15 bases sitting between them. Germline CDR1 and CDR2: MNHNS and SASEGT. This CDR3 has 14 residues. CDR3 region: CASRPGSLGETQYF. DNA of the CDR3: TGTGCCAGCAGGCCAGGGTCCCTCGGAGAGACCCAGTACTTC.

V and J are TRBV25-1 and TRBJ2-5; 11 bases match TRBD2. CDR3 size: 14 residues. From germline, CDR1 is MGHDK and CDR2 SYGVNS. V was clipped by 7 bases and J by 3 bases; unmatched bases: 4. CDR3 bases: TGTGCCAGCACCCCGGGACTAGCGGAAGAGACCCAGTACTTC. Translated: CASTPGLAEETQYF. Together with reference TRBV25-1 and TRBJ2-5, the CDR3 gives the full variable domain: EADIYQTPRYLVIGTGKKITLECSQTMGHDKMYWYQQDPGMELHLIHYSYGVNSTEKGDLSSESTVSRIRTEHFPLTLESARPSHTSQYLCASTPGLAEETQYFGPGTRLLVL.

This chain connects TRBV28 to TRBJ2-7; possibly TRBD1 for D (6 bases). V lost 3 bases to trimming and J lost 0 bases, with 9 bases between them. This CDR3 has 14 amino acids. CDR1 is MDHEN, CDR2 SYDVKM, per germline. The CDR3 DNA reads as TGTGCCAGCAGTTTCGACAGGCGCTCCTACGAGCAGTACTTC. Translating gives CASSFDRRSYEQYF.

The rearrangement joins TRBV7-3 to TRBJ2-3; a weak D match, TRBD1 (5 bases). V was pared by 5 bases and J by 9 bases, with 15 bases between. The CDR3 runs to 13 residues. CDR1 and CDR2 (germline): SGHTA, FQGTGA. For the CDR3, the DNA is TGTGCCAGCAGCCCCGTGAGTCAGGGAACGCAGTATTTT. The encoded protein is CASSPVSQGTQYF.

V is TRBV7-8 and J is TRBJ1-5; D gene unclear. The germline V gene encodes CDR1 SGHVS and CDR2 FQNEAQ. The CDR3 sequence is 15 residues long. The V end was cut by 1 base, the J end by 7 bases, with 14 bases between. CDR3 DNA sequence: TGTGCCAGCAGCTTAGGAGTCAACACGAGGCAGCCCCAGCATTTT. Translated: CASSLGVNTRQPQHF.

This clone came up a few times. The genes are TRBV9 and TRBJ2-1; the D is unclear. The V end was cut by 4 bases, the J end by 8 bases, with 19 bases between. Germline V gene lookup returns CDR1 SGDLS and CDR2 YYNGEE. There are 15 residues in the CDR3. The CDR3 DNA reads TGTGCCAGCAGCCAGACGGCGGCCCCGATTGATGAGCAGTTCTTC. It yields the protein CASSQTAAPIDEQFF.